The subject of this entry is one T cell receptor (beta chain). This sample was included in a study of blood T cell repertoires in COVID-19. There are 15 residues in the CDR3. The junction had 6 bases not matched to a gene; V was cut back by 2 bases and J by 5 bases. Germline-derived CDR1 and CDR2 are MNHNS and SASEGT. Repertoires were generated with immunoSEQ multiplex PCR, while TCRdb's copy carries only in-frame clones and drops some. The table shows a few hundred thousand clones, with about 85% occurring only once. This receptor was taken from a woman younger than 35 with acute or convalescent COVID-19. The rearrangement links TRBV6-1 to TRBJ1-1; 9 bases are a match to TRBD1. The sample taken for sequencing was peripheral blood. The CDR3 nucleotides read TGTGCCAGCAGTGAACCGGGACAGGGAAAGACTGAAGCTTTCTTT. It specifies CASSEPGQGKTEAFF.